This TCR beta chain was identified in a study of cytomegalovirus exposure and HLA in healthy donors. Overall study: Around 80 million unique TCR sequences came from HLA-typed donors in an early release.

Use of 60 Vbeta and 13 Jbeta primers characterized the PCR. Clones were read by immunoSEQ multiplex PCR, and TCRdb kept only the in-frame ones, dropping some. This table has over 200,000 clones, 77% appearing once. A word on this clone: Antigen unknown.

General study results and limits: A later analysis linked some 17,000 TCR beta sequences to HLA alleles at 0.05 false discovery rate. TCR association rates varied by HLA locus in a later analysis, with DRB1 highest and HLA-C lowest.

These donors, healthy bone marrow donors, were studied. Trimming cost V 0 bases and J 0 bases, with 7 bases left between them. The CDR3 spans 16 residues. CDR1 is SGHRS and CDR2 is YFSETQ in the germline V gene. Sequencing was done on a sample of PBMCs. The clonotype originates from a woman aged 55-69 years in good health and CMV-seropositive. The chain joins TRBV5-1 to TRBJ2-6; D gene uncertain. The CDR3 nucleotides are TGCGCCAGCAGCTTGGAGGCGGTCTCTGGGGCCAACGTCCTGACTTTC. Protein: CASSLEAVSGANVLTF.